This T cell receptor beta chain is from a study of somatic mutations in cytotoxic T cells in rheumatoid arthritis. Only in-frame clones appear in the TCRdb table, and some are missing; sequencing was by immunoSEQ multiplex PCR. The sample yields under 15,000 clones, 83% seen once. The CDR3 runs to 14 residues. V lost 1 base and J 4 bases, leaving 10 bases between the germline ends. Germline CDR1 MNHEY, CDR2 SVGAGI. For this clone: What it binds is unknown.

General study results and limits: Reported slight underrepresentation of TRBV07 in rheumatoid arthritis patients was not subjected to multiple-comparison adjustment. There was no knowledge of the antigen targets of the expanded CD8+ clones. Per patient, the largest CD8+ clone was found to exceed 20% of CD8+ cells in 8 of 65 cases.

This receptor was taken from a woman aged 60 to 75 in good health. The chain joins TRBV6-5 to TRBJ1-1, with a weak D call TRBD1 (5 bases). Sequenced input: CD8+ T cells sorted from blood. The CDR3 region is CASSYYQGATEAFF. The CDR3 nucleotides read TGTGCCAGCAGTTACTACCAGGGCGCCACTGAAGCTTTCTTT.